This TCR beta chain comes out of a study of read filtering for tumor transcriptome and immune sequencing. This library used around 400 ng RNA and molecular barcoded adaptors spanning alpha/delta and beta/gamma chains. TCRdb ran MiXCR on the reads and lists one entry per CDR3 protein. The repertoire holds about 93,000 distinct CDR3 sequences, with roughly a fifth as singletons. The germline CDR1 and CDR2 sequences are SQVTM and ANQGSEA. J lost 1 base, V lost 1 base, and 3 bases had no gene match. The CDR3 is 15 amino acids. This clonotype was found many times. The sequenced sample consisted of a population of CD138-negative cells sorted from bone marrow. This receptor was taken from a donor over 35 with multiple myeloma. The rearrangement joins TRBV29-1 to TRBJ2-1; 8 bases are a match to TRBD1. CDR3 sequence (DNA): TGCAGCGTTGAAGGGACAGGGAGGTCCTACAATGAGCAGTTCTTC. Residues: CSVEGTGRSYNEQFF.